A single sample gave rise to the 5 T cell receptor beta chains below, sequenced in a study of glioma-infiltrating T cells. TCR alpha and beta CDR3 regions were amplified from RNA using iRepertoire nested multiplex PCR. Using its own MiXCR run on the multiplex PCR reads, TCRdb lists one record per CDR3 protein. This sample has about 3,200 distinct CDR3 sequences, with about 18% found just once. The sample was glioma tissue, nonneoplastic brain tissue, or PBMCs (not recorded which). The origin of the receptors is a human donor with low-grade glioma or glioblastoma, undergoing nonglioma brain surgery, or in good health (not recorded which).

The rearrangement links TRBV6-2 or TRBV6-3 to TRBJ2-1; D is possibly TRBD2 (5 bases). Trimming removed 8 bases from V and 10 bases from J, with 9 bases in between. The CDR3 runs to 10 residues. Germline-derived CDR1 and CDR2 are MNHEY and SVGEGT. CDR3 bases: TGTGCCAGCGGCCCGGGGGAGCAGTTCTTC. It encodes CASGPGEQFF.

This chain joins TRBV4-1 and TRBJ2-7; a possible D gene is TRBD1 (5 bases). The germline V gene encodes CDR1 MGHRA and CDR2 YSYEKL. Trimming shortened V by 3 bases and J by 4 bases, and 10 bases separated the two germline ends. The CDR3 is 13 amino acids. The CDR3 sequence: CASSQSPGYEQYV. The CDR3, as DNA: TGCGCCAGCAGCCAGTCTCCAGGGTACGAGCAGTACGTC.

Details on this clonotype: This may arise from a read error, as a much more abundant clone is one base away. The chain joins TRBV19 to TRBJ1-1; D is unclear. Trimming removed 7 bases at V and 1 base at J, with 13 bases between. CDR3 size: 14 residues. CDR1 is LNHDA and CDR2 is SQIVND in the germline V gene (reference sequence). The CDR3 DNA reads TGTGCCAGTATTTCCCTATCTCAGAACACTGAAGCTTTCTTT. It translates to CASISLSQNTEAFF.

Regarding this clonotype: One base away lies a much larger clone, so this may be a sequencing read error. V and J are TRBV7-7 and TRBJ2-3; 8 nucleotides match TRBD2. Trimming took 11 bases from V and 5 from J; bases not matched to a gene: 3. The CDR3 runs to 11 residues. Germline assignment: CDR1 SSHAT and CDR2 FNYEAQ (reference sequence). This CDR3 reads CAVGGGDTQYF. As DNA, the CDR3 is TGTGCCGTCGGGGGGGGAGATACGCAGTATTTT. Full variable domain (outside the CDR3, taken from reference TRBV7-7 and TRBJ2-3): GAGVSQSPRYKVTKRGQDVTLRCDPISSHATLYWYQQALGQGPEFLTYFNYEAQPDKSGLPSDRFSAERPEGSISTLTIQRTEQRDSAMYRCAVGGGDTQYFGPGTRLTVL.

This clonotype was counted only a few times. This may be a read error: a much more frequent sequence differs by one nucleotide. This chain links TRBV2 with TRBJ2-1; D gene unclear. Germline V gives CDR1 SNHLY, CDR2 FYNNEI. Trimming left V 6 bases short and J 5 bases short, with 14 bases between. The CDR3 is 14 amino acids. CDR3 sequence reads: CASSLPNYHNEQFF. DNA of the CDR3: TGTGCCAGCAGCCTCCCGAACTACCACAATGAGCAGTTCTTC.